This T cell receptor beta chain comes out of a study of human CD8 memory T cell subsets. This clonotype shows up as medium-sized by frequency. UMI-labeled 5' RACE produced the TCR beta libraries. Reprocessing the 5' RACE reads, TCRdb reports a single entry for every CDR3 protein and omits DNA. Recorded for this sample: under 14,000 distinct CDR3 sequences. The germline CDR1 and CDR2 sequences are LGHDT and YNNKEL (reference sequence). CDR3 size: 14 residues. Sequencing was performed on CD8+ T cells from PBMCs. V gene TRBV3-1 combines with J gene TRBJ1-6. This receptor was identified in a human donor in good health. The CDR3 sequence is CASSLGIYNSPLHF.